This T cell receptor beta chain was recorded in a study of OX40 agonist ivuxolimab in advanced cancers. Patients with autoimmune history or systemic immunosuppression were excluded. A note on this clone: Its antigen remains unidentified.

The germline V and J ends were trimmed by 0 bases and 12 bases, with 9 bases remaining between them. The CDR3 spans 11 residues. Germline CDR1 and CDR2: GTSNPN and SVGIG (reference sequence). Whole-study findings and limits: Clonal expansion from baseline to week 6 occurred in both CD4+ and CD8+ T cells. It was also the case that some nonresponders had low normalized T-cell clonal expansion. Clonal expansion was among the lowest in partial responders at 0.1-3.0 mg/kg, especially CD8+.

Sequenced by immunoSEQ multiplex PCR; TCRdb stores in-frame clones only, minus some. The sample contains 80,000 to 100,000 clones, 80% to 90% of which appear only once. The TCR was taken from an adult with an advanced solid tumor such as melanoma, head and neck, liver or kidney cancer. V gene TRBV30 combines with J gene TRBJ2-1, with unresolved D. The sample in question was CD4+ or CD8+ T cells sorted from blood, obtained in a trial of the OX40 agonist ivuxolimab. CDR3 loop: CAWSVARGQFF. The CDR3 coding sequence is TGTGCCTGGAGTGTGGCCCGCGGGCAGTTCTTC.